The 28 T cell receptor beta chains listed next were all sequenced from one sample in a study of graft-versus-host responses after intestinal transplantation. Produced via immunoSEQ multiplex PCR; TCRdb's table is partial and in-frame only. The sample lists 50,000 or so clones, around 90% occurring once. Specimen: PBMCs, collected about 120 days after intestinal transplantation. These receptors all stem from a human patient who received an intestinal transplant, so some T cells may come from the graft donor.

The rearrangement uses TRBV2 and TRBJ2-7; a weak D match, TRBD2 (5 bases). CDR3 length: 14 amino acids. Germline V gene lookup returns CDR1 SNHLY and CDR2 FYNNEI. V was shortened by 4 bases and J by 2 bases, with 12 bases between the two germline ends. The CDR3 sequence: CASSARGRTYEQYF. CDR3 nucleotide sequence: TGTGCCAGCAGTGCACGCGGGCGAACCTACGAGCAGTACTTC.

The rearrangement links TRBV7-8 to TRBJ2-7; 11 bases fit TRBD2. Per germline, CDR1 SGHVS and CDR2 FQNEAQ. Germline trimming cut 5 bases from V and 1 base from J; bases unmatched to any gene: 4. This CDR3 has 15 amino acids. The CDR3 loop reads CASSLTSGSSYEQYF. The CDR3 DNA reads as TGTGCCAGCAGCCTTACTAGCGGGAGTTCCTACGAGCAGTACTTC. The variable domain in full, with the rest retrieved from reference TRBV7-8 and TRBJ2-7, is GAGVSQSPRYKVAKRGQDVALRCDPISGHVSLFWYQQALGQGPEFLTYFQNEAQLDKSGLPSDRFFAERPEGSVSTLKIQRTQQEDSAVYLCASSLTSGSSYEQYFGPGTRLTVT.

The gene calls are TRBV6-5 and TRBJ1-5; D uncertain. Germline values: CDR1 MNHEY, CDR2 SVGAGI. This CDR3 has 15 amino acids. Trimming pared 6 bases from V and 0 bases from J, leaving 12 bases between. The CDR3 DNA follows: TGTGCCAGCAGACCCACGACACTTAGCAATCAGCCCCAGCATTTT. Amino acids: CASRPTTLSNQPQHF.

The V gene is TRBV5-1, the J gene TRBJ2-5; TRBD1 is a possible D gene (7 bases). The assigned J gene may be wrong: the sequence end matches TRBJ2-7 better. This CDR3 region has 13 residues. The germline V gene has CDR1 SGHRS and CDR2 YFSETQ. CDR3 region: CASSLGQGGEQYF. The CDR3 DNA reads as TGCGCCAGCAGCTTGGGGCAGGGGGGCGAGCAGTACTTC.

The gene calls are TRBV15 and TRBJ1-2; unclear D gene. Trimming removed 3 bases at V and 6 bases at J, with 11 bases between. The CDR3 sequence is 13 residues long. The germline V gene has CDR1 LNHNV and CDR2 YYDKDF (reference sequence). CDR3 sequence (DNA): TGTGCCACCAGCAGCGGTACTCGGAATGGCTACACCTTC. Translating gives CATSSGTRNGYTF.

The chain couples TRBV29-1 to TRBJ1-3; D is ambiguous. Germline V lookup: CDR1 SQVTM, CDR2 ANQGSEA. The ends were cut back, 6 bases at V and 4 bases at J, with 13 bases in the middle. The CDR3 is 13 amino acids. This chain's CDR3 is CSVGGLGGNTIYF. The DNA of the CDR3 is TGCAGCGTGGGCGGACTGGGGGGAAACACCATATATTTT.

The CDR3 loop reads CASSPRGQAVDTIYF. The CDR3 coding sequence is TGTGCCAGCTCACCCCGCGGACAGGCAGTGGACACCATATATTTT. The chain joins TRBV18 to TRBJ1-3; 7 bases map to TRBD1. Germline V gives CDR1 KGHSH, CDR2 LQKENI. This CDR3 region has 15 residues. V shed 3 bases, J shed 8 bases, and the junction held 10 bases outside the gene matches.

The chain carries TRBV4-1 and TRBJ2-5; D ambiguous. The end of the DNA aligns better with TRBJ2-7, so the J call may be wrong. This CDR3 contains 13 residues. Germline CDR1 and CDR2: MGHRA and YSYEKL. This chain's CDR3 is CASSQSVSYEQYF. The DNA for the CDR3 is TGCGCCAGCAGCCAAAGCGTCTCCTACGAGCAGTACTTC.

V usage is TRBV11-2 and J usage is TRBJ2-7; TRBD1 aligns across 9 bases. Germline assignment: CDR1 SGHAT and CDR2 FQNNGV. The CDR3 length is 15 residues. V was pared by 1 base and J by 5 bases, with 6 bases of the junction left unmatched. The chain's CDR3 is CASSLGRQGVDEQYF. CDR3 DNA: TGTGCCAGCAGCTTAGGACGACAGGGGGTCGACGAGCAGTACTTC.

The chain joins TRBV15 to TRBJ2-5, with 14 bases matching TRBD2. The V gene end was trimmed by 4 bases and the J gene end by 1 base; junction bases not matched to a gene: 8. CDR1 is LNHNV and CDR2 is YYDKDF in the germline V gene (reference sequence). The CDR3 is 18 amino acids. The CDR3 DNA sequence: TGTGCCACCAGCACACGGACTAGCGGGGGGCTCTTCCAAGAGACCCAGTACTTC. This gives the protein CATSTRTSGGLFQETQYF.

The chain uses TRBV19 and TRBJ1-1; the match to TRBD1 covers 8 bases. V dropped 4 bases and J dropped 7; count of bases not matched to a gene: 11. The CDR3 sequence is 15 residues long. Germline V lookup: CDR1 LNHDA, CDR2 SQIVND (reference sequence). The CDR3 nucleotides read TGTGCCAGTAGTACCCACGGACAGGGACGACTTGAAGCTTTCTTT. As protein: CASSTHGQGRLEAFF.

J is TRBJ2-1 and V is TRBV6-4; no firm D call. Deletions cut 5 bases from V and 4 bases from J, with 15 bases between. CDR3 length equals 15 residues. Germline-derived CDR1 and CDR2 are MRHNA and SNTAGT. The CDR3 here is CASSPLPDAYNEQFF. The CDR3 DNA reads TGTGCCAGCAGTCCCCTACCGGATGCTTACAATGAGCAGTTCTTC.

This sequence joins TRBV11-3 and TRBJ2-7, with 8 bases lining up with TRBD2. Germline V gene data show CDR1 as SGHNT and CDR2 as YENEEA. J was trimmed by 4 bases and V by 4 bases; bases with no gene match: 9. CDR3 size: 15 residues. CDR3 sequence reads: CASSSRSSGLYEQYF. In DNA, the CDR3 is TGTGCCAGCAGCTCTCGGTCTAGCGGGCTTTACGAGCAGTACTTC. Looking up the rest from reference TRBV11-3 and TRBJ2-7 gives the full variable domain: EAGVVQSPRYKIIEKKQPVAFWCNPISGHNTLYWYLQNLGQGPELLIRYENEEAVDDSQLPKDRFSAERLKGVDSTLKIQPAELGDSAVYLCASSSRSSGLYEQYFGPGTRLTVT.

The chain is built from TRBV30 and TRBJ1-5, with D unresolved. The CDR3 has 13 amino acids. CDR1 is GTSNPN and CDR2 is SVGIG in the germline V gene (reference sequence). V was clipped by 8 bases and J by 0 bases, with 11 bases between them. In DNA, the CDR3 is TGTGCCGTGGAAGACGGTAGCAATCAGCCCCAGCATTTT. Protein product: CAVEDGSNQPQHF. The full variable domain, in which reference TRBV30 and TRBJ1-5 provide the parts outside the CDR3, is SQTIHQWPATLVQPVGSPLSLECTVEGTSNPNLYWYRQAAGRGLQLLFYSVGIGQISSEVPQNLSASRPQDRQFILSSKKLLLSDSGFYLCAVEDGSNQPQHFGDGTRLSIL.

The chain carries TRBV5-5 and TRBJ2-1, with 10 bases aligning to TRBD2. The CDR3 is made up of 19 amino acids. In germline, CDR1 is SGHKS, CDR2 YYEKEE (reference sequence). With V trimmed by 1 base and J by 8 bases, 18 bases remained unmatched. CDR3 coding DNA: TGTGCCAGCAGCTTGTTGTGGGCGGCTAGCGGGAGTAGTTGGGATGAGCAGTTCTTC. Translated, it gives CASSLLWAASGSSWDEQFF.

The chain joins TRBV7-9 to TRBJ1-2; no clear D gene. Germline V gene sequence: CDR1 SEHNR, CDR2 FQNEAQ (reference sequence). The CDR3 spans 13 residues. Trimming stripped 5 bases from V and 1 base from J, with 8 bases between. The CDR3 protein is CASSRVRNYGYTF. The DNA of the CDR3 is TGTGCCAGCAGCCGTGTGCGTAACTATGGCTACACCTTC.

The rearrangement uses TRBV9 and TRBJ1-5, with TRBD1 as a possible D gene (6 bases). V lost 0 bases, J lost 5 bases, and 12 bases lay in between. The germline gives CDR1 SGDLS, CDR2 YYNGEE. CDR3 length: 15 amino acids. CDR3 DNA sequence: TGTGCCAGCAGCGTAGGGGCAGGGGTGCATCAGCCCCAGCATTTT. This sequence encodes CASSVGAGVHQPQHF.

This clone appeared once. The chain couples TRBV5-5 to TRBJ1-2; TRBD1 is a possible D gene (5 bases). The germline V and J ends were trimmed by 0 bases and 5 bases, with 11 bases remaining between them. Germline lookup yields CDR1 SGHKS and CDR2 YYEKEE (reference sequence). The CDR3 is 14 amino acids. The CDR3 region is CASSLERGSYGYTF. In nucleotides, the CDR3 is TGTGCCAGCAGCTTGGAAAGGGGTTCGTATGGCTACACCTTC.

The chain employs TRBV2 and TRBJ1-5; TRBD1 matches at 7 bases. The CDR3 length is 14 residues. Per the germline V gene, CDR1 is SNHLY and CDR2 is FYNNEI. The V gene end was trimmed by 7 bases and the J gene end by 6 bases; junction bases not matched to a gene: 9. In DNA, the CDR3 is TGTGCCAGCAATGCAAGACAGGGAGGTCAGCCCCAGCATTTT. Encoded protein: CASNARQGGQPQHF.

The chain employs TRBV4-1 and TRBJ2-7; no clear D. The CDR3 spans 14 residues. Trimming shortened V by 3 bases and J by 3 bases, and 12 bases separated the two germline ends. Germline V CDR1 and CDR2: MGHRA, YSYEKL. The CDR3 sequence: CASSQQFTDYEQYF. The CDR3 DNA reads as TGCGCCAGCAGCCAGCAATTCACAGACTACGAGCAGTACTTC.

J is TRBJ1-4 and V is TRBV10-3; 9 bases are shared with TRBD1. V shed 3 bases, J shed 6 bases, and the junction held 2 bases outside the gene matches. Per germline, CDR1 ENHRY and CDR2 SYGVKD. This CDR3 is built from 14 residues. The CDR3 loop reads CAISERQGDEKLFF. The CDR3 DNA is TGTGCCATCAGTGAAAGACAGGGGGATGAAAAACTGTTTTTT.

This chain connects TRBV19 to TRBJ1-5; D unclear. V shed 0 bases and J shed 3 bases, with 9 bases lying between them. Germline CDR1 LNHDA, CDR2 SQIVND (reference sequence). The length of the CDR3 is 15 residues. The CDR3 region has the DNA TGTGCCAGTAGTATAGAAACAGTTTTCAATCAGCCCCAGCATTTT. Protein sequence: CASSIETVFNQPQHF.

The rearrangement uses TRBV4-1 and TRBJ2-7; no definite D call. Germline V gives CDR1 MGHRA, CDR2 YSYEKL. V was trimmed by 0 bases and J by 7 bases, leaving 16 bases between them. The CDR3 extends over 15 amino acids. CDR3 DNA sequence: TGCGCCAGCAGCCAAGATGGCAGGCCGAGTGGGGAGCAGTACTTC. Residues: CASSQDGRPSGEQYF.

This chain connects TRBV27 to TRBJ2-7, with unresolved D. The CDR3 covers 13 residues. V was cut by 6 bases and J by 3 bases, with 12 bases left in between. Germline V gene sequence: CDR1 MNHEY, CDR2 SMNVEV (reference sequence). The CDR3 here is CASSDLRVYEQYF. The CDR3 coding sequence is TGTGCCAGCAGCGACCTTAGGGTCTACGAGCAGTACTTC.

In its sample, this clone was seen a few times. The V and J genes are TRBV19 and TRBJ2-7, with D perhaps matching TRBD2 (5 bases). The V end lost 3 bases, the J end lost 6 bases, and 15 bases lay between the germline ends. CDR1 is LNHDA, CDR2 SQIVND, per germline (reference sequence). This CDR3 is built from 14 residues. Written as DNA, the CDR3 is TGTGCCAGTAGTATTGGTCGGGAACGGGGCGAGCAGTACTTC. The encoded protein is CASSIGRERGEQYF.

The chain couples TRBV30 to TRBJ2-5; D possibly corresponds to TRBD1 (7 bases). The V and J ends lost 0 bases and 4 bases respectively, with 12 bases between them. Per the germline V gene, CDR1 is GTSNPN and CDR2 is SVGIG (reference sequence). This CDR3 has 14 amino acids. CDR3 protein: CAWSVGGGAETQYF. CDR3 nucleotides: TGTGCCTGGAGTGTAGGGGGCGGGGCAGAGACCCAGTACTTC.

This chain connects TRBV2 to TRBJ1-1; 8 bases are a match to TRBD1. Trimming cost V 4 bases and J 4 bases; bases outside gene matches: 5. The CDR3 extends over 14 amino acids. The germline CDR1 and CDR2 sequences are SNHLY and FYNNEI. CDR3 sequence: CASSGYRGFTEAFF. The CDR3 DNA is TGTGCCAGCAGTGGTTACAGGGGGTTCACTGAAGCTTTCTTT. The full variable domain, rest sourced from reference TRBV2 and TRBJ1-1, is EPEVTQTPSHQVTQMGQEVILRCVPISNHLYFYWYRQILGQKVEFLVSFYNNEISEKSEIFDDQFSVERPDGSNFTLKIRSTKLEDSAMYFCASSGYRGFTEAFFGQGTRLTVV.

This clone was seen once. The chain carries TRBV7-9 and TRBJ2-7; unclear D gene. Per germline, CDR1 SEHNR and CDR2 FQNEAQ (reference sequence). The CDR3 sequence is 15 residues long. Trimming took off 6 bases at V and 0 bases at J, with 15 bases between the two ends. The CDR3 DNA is TGTGCCAGCAGTCCCCCAAGGTTTCCCTCCTACGAGCAGTACTTC. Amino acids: CASSPPRFPSYEQYF.